Below, 13 T cell receptor beta chains from the same sample are listed, as sequenced in a study of radiotherapy plus CTLA-4 blockade in lung cancer. The protocol was immunoSEQ multiplex PCR, while the TCRdb copy is restricted to in-frame clones and leaves out a portion. This sample has 50,000 to 60,000 clones, with 70% to 85% found just once. The sequencing used peripheral blood, collected from a patient treated with radiotherapy plus ipilimumab. The receptor set was obtained from a human donor with non-small cell lung cancer whose response to radiotherapy plus ipilimumab could not be evaluated.

This clone came up a few times. The J gene is TRBJ1-1, the V gene TRBV19; a weak D match, TRBD1 (5 bases). Looked up from germline, CDR1 is LNHDA and CDR2 is SQIVND (reference sequence). Trimming pared 10 bases from V and 8 bases from J, leaving 17 bases between. The CDR3 contains 12 residues. Here the CDR3 reads CATRTREAEAFF. The CDR3 DNA reads TGTGCCACTCGAACCAGGGAAGCAGAAGCTTTCTTT.

This chain links TRBV27 with TRBJ1-2; TRBD1 might be the D (5 bases). Trimming removed 5 bases from V and 4 bases from J, with 11 bases in between. The germline CDR1 and CDR2 sequences are MNHEY and SMNVEV (reference sequence). The CDR3 extends over 13 amino acids. CDR3 protein: CASSLDKSYGYTF. Here the CDR3 DNA reads TGTGCCAGCAGTCTGGACAAATCCTATGGCTACACCTTC.

The chain recombines TRBV9 with TRBJ2-3; weak D call: TRBD2 (5 bases). The CDR3 length is 16 residues. CDR1 is SGDLS and CDR2 is YYNGEE in the germline V gene. The ends were cut back, 0 bases at V and 6 bases at J, with 17 bases in the middle. The CDR3 DNA is TGTGCCAGCAGCGTAGCTGTGGGAGTCTCTGACGATACGCAGTATTTT. Its translation is CASSVAVGVSDDTQYF.

V is TRBV5-1 and J is TRBJ2-3; possible D gene TRBD1, 6 bases. CDR3 length equals 15 residues. V dropped 0 bases and J dropped 2 bases, with 10 bases sitting between them. Germline values: CDR1 SGHRS, CDR2 YFSETQ. CDR3 nucleotide sequence: TGCGCCAGCAGCTTGGGACAGGCCTTCACAGATACGCAGTATTTT. It codes for CASSLGQAFTDTQYF.

The chain is built from TRBV4-1 and TRBJ2-5, with TRBD2 identical over 9 bases. The CDR3 consists of 18 residues. Looked up from germline, CDR1 is MGHRA and CDR2 is YSYEKL. V shed 1 base, J shed 4 bases, and the junction held 13 bases outside the gene matches. The CDR3 nucleotides read TGCGCCAGCAGCCAAGCCTTAGGGACTAGCTCATCCAGAGAGACCCAGTACTTC. This codes for CASSQALGTSSSRETQYF.

This rearrangement joins TRBV11-2 to TRBJ2-6, with D maybe TRBD2 (5 bases). The V gene lost 1 base and the J gene lost 0 bases, with 10 bases spanning the gap. The CDR3 runs to 17 residues. Germline V lookup: CDR1 SGHAT, CDR2 FQNNGV. CDR3 region: CASSLGTFISGANVLTF. The DNA of the CDR3 is TGTGCCAGCAGCTTAGGGACTTTTATCTCTGGGGCCAACGTCCTGACTTTC.

V is TRBV19 and J is TRBJ1-5, with D perhaps matching TRBD1 (5 bases). Germline CDR1 is LNHDA and CDR2 is SQIVND (reference sequence). The CDR3 extends over 15 amino acids. Trimming left V 5 bases short and J 7 bases short, with 18 bases between. The CDR3 DNA reads as TGTGCCAGTAGTGGATCCGGTGGCAGGGTACAGCCCCAGCATTTT. Its protein is CASSGSGGRVQPQHF.

This rearrangement joins TRBV5-1 to TRBJ1-1, with D possibly being TRBD1 (6 bases). Germline V CDR1 and CDR2: SGHRS, YFSETQ. V lost 4 bases and J 1 base, leaving 14 bases between the germline ends. The CDR3 contains 15 residues. CDR3 residues: CASSLQGLPNTEAFF. DNA of the CDR3: TGCGCCAGCAGCCTTCAGGGGTTACCGAACACTGAAGCTTTCTTT.

The chain carries TRBV28 and TRBJ1-4, with a tentative D call TRBD1 (5 bases). Looked up from germline, CDR1 is MDHEN and CDR2 is SYDVKM. Trimming removed 3 bases at V and 5 bases at J, with 16 bases between. This CDR3 spans 16 amino acids. The chain's CDR3 is CASSFRGTGGNEKLFF. The CDR3 coding sequence is TGTGCCAGCAGTTTCCGGGGAACGGGGGGGAATGAAAAACTGTTTTTT.

The chain uses TRBV5-5 and TRBJ2-7, with D possibly matching TRBD2 (6 bases). The germline V gene encodes CDR1 SGHKS and CDR2 YYEKEE (reference sequence). Trimming cost V 0 bases and J 2 bases, with 12 bases left between them. The length of the CDR3 is 15 residues. Here the CDR3 DNA reads TGTGCCAGCAGCTTGGTACCGGAGGGTACCTACGAGCAGTACTTC. Translating it yields CASSLVPEGTYEQYF. Full variable domain (rest looked up from reference TRBV5-5 and TRBJ2-7): DAGVTQSPTHLIKTRGQQVTLRCSPISGHKSVSWYQQVLGQGPQFIFQYYEKEERGRGNFPDRFSARQFPNYSSELNVNALLLGDSALYLCASSLVPEGTYEQYFGPGTRLTVT.

The CDR3 sequence: CASSFGQFYGYTF. CDR3 DNA sequence: TGTGCCAGCAGTTTTGGTCAGTTCTATGGCTACACCTTC. The chain joins TRBV28 to TRBJ1-2; D call uncertain. The germline V gene encodes CDR1 MDHEN and CDR2 SYDVKM. Trimming took off 3 bases at V and 4 bases at J, with 9 bases between the two ends. CDR3 size: 13 residues.

This clone was seen a few times. V is TRBV19 and J is TRBJ2-5; perhaps TRBD2 as D (5 bases). The CDR3 consists of 14 residues. CDR1 and CDR2 (germline): LNHDA, SQIVND (reference sequence). V was cut by 3 bases and J by 4 bases, with 12 bases left in between. The CDR3, as DNA: TGTGCCAGTAGTATCTCCGCTAGCCCAGAGACCCAGTACTTC. Its translation is CASSISASPETQYF. Using reference TRBV19 and TRBJ2-5 for the parts outside the CDR3, the full variable domain is DGGITQSPKYLFRKEGQNVTLSCEQNLNHDAMYWYRQDPGQGLRLIYYSQIVNDFQKGDIAEGYSVSREKKESFPLTVTSAQKNPTAFYLCASSISASPETQYFGPGTRLLVL.

The V gene is TRBV7-2, the J gene TRBJ2-1; 11 bases map to TRBD2. V lost 3 bases and J lost 9; bases outside the gene matches: 7. Germline V CDR1 and CDR2: SGHTA, FQGNSA. This CDR3 spans 15 amino acids. The CDR3 loop reads CASSFSGGAVGEQFF. The DNA for the CDR3 is TGTGCCAGCAGCTTTAGCGGGGGGGCGGTTGGTGAGCAGTTCTTC.